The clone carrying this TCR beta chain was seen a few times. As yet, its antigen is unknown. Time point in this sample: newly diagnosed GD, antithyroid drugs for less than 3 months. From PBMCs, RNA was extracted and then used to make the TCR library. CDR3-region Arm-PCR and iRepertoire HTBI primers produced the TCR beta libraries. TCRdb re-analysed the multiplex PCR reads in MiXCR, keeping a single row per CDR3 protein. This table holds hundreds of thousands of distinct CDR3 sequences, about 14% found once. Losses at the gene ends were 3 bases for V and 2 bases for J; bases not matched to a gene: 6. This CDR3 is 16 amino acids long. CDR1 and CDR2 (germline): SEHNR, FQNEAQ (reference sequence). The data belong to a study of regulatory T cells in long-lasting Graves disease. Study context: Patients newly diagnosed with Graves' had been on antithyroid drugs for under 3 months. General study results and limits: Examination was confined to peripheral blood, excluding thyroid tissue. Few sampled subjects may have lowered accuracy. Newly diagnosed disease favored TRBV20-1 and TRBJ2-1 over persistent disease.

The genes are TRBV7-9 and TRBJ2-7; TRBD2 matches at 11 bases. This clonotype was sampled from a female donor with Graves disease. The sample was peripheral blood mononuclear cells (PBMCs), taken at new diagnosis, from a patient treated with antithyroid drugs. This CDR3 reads CASSLLGTSGTYEQYF. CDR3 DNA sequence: TGTGCCAGCAGCTTGCTTGGGACTAGCGGAACCTACGAGCAGTACTTC.